This entry features one TCR beta chain sequence. The junction and the germline gene differ at one end; a read error may be behind it. Relapse was seen in all patients after autologous stem cell transplantation, and brentuximab vedotin exposure was variable. The data derive from a study of PD-1 blockade in classical Hodgkin lymphoma. This table comes from immunoSEQ multiplex PCR, and its TCRdb copy is limited to in-frame clones, with some not included. The sample contains approximately 160,000 clones, about 81% of which appear only once. The CDR3 contains 12 residues. Per the germline V gene, CDR1 is MNHEY and CDR2 is SVGAGI.

The gene calls are TRBV6-5 and TRBJ2-7; D is possibly TRBD2 (6 bases). This specimen was peripheral blood mononuclear cells (PBMCs), taken before the second cycle of nivolumab. The TCR sequence derives from a human donor with classical Hodgkin lymphoma. CDR3 in DNA: TGTGCCAGCAGTGAAGGAGGGCAGGGAAAGGGATTC. This sequence encodes CASSEGGQGKGF.